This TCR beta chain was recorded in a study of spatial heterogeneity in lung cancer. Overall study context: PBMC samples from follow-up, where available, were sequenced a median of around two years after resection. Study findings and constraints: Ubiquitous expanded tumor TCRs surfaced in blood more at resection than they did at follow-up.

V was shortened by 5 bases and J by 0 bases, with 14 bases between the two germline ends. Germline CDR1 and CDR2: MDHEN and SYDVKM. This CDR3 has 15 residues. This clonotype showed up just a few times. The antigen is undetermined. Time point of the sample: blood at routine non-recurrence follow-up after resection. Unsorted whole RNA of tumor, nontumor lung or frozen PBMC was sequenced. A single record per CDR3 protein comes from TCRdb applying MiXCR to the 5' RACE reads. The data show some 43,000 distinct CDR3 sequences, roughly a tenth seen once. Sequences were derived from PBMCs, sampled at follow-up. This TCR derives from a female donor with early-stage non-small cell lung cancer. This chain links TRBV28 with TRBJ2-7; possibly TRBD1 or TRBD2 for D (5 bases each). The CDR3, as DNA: TGTGCCAGCAGTCCCGGGACGGTCTCCTCCTACGAGCAGTACTTC. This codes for CASSPGTVSSYEQYF. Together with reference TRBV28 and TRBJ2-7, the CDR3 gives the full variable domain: DVKVTQSSRYLVKRTGEKVFLECVQDMDHENMFWYRQDPGLGLRLIYFSYDVKMKEKGDIPEGYSVSREKKERFSLILESASTNQTSMYLCASSPGTVSSYEQYFGPGTRLTVT.